The 17 T cell receptor beta chains below all came from one sample that was sequenced in a study of regulatory T cells in long-lasting Graves disease. Indicated time point: persistent/refractory GD, antithyroid drugs over 5 years with positive TRAb. The authors made the TCR library using RNA they extracted from PBMCs. Arm-PCR of CDR3 regions and iRepertoire HTBI primers were used to build TCR beta libraries. A single record per CDR3 protein comes from TCRdb applying MiXCR to the multiplex PCR reads. The data contain more than 650,000 distinct CDR3 sequences, 25% to 35% of them seen just once; the ten biggest clones take up 40% to 50%. The sequenced sample was peripheral blood mononuclear cells (PBMCs), obtained when the disease was refractory, from a patient treated with antithyroid drugs. These receptors were collected from a female donor with Graves disease.

V gene TRBV30 combines with J gene TRBJ1-1; weak D call: TRBD1 (6 bases). Germline-derived CDR1 and CDR2 are GTSNPN and SVGIG (reference sequence). The CDR3 has 16 amino acids. Trimming removed 1 base at V and 2 bases at J, with 17 bases between. DNA for the CDR3: TGTGCCTGGAGTGCAGAGACCGGACAGCCCAACACTGAAGCTTTCTTT. Protein product: CAWSAETGQPNTEAFF.

The J gene is TRBJ1-5, the V gene TRBV27, with 8 bases matching TRBD1. Germline V gene sequence: CDR1 MNHEY, CDR2 SMNVEV (reference sequence). The V gene end was trimmed by 1 base and the J gene end by 7 bases; junction bases not matched to a gene: 3. The CDR3 is 14 amino acids. The CDR3 region has the DNA TGTGCCAGCAGTTTATTCGGACAGGGACAGCCCCAGCATTTT. Amino acids: CASSLFGQGQPQHF.

The chain uses TRBV20-1 and TRBJ2-7, with 8 bases lining up with TRBD2. Germline CDR1 is DFQATT and CDR2 is SNEGSKA (reference sequence). The CDR3 is made up of 14 amino acids. V trimming: 3 bases; J trimming: 2 bases; junction bases outside the gene matches: 6. In nucleotides, the CDR3 is TGCAGTGCTAGCAAACTAGCGGACGCCTACGAGCAGTACTTC. It encodes CSASKLADAYEQYF.

The chain recombines TRBV7-9 with TRBJ2-1; 10 nucleotides agree with TRBD2. This CDR3 spans 16 amino acids. V lost 5 bases, J lost 9 bases, and 13 bases stayed unmatched. CDR1 is SEHNR, CDR2 FQNEAQ, per germline (reference sequence). CDR3 region: CASSPGLARIRGEQFF. In DNA form, the CDR3 reads TGTGCCAGCAGCCCGGGACTAGCGAGAATTAGGGGTGAGCAGTTCTTC.

The J gene is TRBJ1-4, the V gene TRBV6-1; tentative D call: TRBD1 (6 bases). Germline V gene sequence: CDR1 MNHNS, CDR2 SASEGT. Trimming took 5 bases from V and 2 from J, leaving 9 bases between them. The CDR3 totals 14 residues. The CDR3: CASSTGPTNEKLFF. In DNA, the CDR3 is TGTGCCAGCAGTACAGGGCCGACTAATGAAAAACTGTTTTTT.

The chain is built from TRBV6-2 or TRBV6-3 and TRBJ2-5; 13 positions match TRBD2. This CDR3 has 17 residues. Germline CDR1 reads MNHEY; CDR2 reads SVGEGT. The V gene end was trimmed by 4 bases and the J gene end by 1 base; junction bases not matched to a gene: 6. CDR3 residues: CASSSPGLAGPQETQYF. The CDR3 region has the DNA TGTGCCAGCAGTTCCCCGGGACTAGCGGGACCCCAAGAGACCCAGTACTTC.

This clonotype came up many times. The chain employs TRBV5-1 and TRBJ2-7; D possibly corresponds to TRBD1 (5 bases). Trimming shortened V by 3 bases and J by 3 bases, and 7 bases separated the two germline ends. Germline V gene data show CDR1 as SGHRS and CDR2 as YFSETQ. The CDR3 contains 12 residues. CDR3 DNA: TGCGCCAGCAGCTGGCAGGGCTACGAGCAGTACTTC. This encodes CASSWQGYEQYF. The whole variable domain, remainder taken from reference TRBV5-1 and TRBJ2-7, is KAGVTQTPRYLIKTRGQQVTLSCSPISGHRSVSWYQQTPGQGLQFLFEYFSETQRNKGNFPGRFSGRQFSNSRSEMNVSTLELGDSALYLCASSWQGYEQYFGPGTRLTVT.

In regard to this clonotype: Its ends do not fully match the called genes, so a read error is possible. V is TRBV7-3 and J is TRBJ2-2; D not resolved. The CDR3 totals 15 residues. CDR1 and CDR2 from the germline V gene are SGHTA and FQGTGA. CDR3 nucleotide sequence: TGCGCCAGCAGCCATAATGCCCAGAACACCGGGGAGCTGTTTTTT. Amino acid sequence: CASSHNAQNTGELFF.

This chain connects TRBV15 to TRBJ1-3; D remains unclear. CDR1 LNHNV and CDR2 YYDKDF come from the germline V gene (reference sequence). There are 15 residues in the CDR3. V lost 5 bases and J lost 0, with 11 bases in between. The CDR3 sequence is CATSRDALSGNTIYF. Here the CDR3 DNA reads TGTGCCACCAGCCGGGATGCGCTCTCTGGAAACACCATATATTTT.

V gene TRBV20-1 combines with J gene TRBJ1-5; 9 nucleotides match TRBD1. V gave up 1 base and J gave up 6 bases; unmatched junction bases: 7. The CDR3 is 15 amino acids. The germline V gene encodes CDR1 DFQATT and CDR2 SNEGSKA (reference sequence). CDR3 sequence: CSARAGQGKGQPQHF. DNA of the CDR3: TGCAGTGCTAGAGCCGGACAGGGGAAGGGTCAGCCCCAGCATTTT.

V is TRBV7-9 and J is TRBJ1-2; D not resolved. The germline V and J ends were trimmed by 2 bases and 6 bases, with 4 bases remaining between them. The germline CDR1 and CDR2 sequences are SEHNR and FQNEAQ (reference sequence). The CDR3 has 11 amino acids. The CDR3 reads CASSLKDGYTF. DNA of the CDR3: TGTGCCAGCAGCTTAAAAGATGGCTACACCTTC.

This clonotype is a singleton in its sample. The chain has TRBV10-2 and TRBJ1-1, with a possible D match to TRBD1 (5 bases). The CDR3 has 13 amino acids. V lost 6 bases, J lost 4 bases, and 12 bases lay in between. The germline CDR1 and CDR2 sequences are WSHSY and SAAADI. The CDR3 is CASRLTGGTEAFF. As DNA, the CDR3 is TGCGCCAGCAGGCTTACGGGGGGCACTGAAGCTTTCTTT.

Comments on this clonotype: The conserved phenylalanine or tryptophan normally closing the CDR3 is absent here, so this likely arose from a read error. The chain carries TRBV6-1 and TRBJ1-1, with D uncertain. The CDR3 runs to 15 residues. The V gene lost 5 bases and the J gene lost 0 bases, with 13 bases spanning the gap. Germline CDR1 is MNHNS and CDR2 is SASEGT. CDR3 residues: CASSPQSQLNTEAFS. DNA for the CDR3: TGTGCCAGCAGTCCCCAGTCACAACTGAACACTGAAGCTTTCTCT.

A remark on this clonotype: A much larger clone differs from this one at a single base, so this may be a read error. V gene TRBV24-1 combines with J gene TRBJ1-5; a weak D match, TRBD1 (6 bases). The CDR3 contains 16 residues. V was pared by 4 bases and J by 4 bases, with 16 bases between. Per the germline V gene, CDR1 is KGHDR and CDR2 is SFDVKD. CDR3 DNA: TGTGCCACCAGTGACCGGGCAGGGGCTGGTAATCAGCCCCAGCATTTT. Encoded protein: CATSDRAGAGNQPQHF.

This clonotype was observed many times. The chain is built from TRBV6-1 and TRBJ1-1; the match to TRBD1 covers 7 bases. The CDR3 extends over 15 amino acids. After removal of 4 bases from V and 0 bases from J, the junction contained 5 bases not matched to a gene. Germline V gene sequence: CDR1 MNHNS, CDR2 SASEGT. The CDR3 DNA is TGTGCCAGCAGTGGGGACAGCAGATTGAACACTGAAGCTTTCTTT. It specifies CASSGDSRLNTEAFF.

In regard to this clonotype: A much larger clone is a single base away; this may be a read error. The rearrangement joins TRBV12-3 or TRBV12-4 to TRBJ1-1; D not resolved. There are 11 residues in the CDR3. The CDR3, as DNA: TGTACCAGCAGTCACGGGAACCCGGGTTTCTTT. Protein sequence: CTSSHGNPGFF.

This clonotype occurred a few times. This chain joins TRBV6-2 or TRBV6-3 and TRBJ1-5; the D is unclear. With 6 bases removed from V and 11 bases from J, the gap between germline ends came to 20 bases. The CDR3 length is 14 residues. Germline V gene data show CDR1 as MNHEY and CDR2 as SVGEGT. The CDR3 region has the DNA TGTGCCAGCAGCCTCAGGTGGGAACCTTCAGCCCAGCATTTT. Protein product: CASSLRWEPSAQHF.